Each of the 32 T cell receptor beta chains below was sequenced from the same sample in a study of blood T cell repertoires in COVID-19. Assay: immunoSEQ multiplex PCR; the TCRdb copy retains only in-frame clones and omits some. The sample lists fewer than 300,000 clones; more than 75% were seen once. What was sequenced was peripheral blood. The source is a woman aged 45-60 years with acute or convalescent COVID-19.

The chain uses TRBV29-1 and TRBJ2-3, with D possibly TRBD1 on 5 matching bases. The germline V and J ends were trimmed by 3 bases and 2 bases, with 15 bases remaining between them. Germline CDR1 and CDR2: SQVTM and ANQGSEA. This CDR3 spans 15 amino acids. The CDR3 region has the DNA TGCAGCGTTGATGATAGGGGAAGGGACACAGATACGCAGTATTTT. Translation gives CSVDDRGRDTDTQYF.

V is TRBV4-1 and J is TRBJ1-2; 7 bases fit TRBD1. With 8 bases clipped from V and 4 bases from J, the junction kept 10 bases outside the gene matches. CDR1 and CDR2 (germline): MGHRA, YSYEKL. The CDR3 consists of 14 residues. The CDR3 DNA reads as TGCGCCAGCCGTCGGGAAGGGGGCAGCTATGGCTACACCTTC. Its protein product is CASRREGGSYGYTF.

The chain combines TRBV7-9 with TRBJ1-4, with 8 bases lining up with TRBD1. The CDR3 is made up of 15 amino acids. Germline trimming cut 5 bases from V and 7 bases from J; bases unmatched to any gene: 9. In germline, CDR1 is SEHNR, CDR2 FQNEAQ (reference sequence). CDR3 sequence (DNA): TGTGCCAGCAGCACCCGGACAGGGCTGCGTGAAAAACTGTTTTTT. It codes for CASSTRTGLREKLFF.

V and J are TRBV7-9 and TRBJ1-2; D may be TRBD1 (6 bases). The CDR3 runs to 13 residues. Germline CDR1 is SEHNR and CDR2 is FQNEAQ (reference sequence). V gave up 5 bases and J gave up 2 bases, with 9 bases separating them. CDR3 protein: CASSPTGNYGYTF. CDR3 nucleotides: TGTGCCAGCAGCCCTACAGGGAACTATGGCTACACCTTC. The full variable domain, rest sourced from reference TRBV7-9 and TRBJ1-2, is DTGVSQNPRHKITKRGQNVTFRCDPISEHNRLYWYRQTLGQGPEFLTYFQNEAQLEKSRLLSDRFSAERPKGSFSTLEIQRTEQGDSAMYLCASSPTGNYGYTFGSGTRLTVV.

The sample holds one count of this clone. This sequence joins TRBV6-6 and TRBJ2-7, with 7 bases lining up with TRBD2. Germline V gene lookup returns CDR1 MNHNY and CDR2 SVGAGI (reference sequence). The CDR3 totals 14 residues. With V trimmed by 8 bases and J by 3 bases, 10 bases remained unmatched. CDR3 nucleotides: TGTGCCAGCGTTGCCCGACGCGGGAGCTACGAGCAGTACTTC. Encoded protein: CASVARRGSYEQYF.

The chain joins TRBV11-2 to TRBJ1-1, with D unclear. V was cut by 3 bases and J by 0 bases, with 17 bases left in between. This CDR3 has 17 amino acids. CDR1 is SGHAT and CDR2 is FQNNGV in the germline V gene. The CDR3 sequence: CASSFNPPGRMNTEAFF. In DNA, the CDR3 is TGTGCCAGCAGCTTCAACCCCCCGGGGAGGATGAACACTGAAGCTTTCTTT.

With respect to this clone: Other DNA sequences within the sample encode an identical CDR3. The CDR3: CASSQVIYEQYF. CDR3 DNA: TGTGCCAGCAGCCAAGTTATTTACGAGCAGTACTTC. This chain joins TRBV3-1 (or the pseudogene TRBV3-2) and TRBJ2-7; D unresolved. The CDR3 consists of 12 residues. CDR1 and CDR2 (germline): LGHDT, YNNKEL (reference sequence). V gave up 1 base and J gave up 4 bases, with 5 bases separating them.

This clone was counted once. The CDR3, as DNA: TGCAGCGTCAAGGTCAGGGGCAGCGGCCAGGGCGAGCAGTACTTC. This codes for CSVKVRGSGQGEQYF. The V gene is TRBV29-1, the J gene TRBJ2-7; D may be TRBD1 (6 bases). The germline V gene has CDR1 SQVTM and CDR2 ANQGSEA. This CDR3 has 15 amino acids. Trimming pared 6 bases from V and 6 bases from J, leaving 24 bases between.

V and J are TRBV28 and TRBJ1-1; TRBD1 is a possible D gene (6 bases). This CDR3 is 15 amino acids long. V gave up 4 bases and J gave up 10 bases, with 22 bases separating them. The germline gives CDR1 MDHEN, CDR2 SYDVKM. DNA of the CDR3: TGTGCCAGCAGTTCAGGAGGGGGGGCCGCGCTGGTAGCTTTCTTT. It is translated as CASSSGGGAALVAFF. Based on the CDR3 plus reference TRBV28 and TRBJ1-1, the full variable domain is DVKVTQSSRYLVKRTGEKVFLECVQDMDHENMFWYRQDPGLGLRLIYFSYDVKMKEKGDIPEGYSVSREKKERFSLILESASTNQTSMYLCASSSGGGAALVAFFGQGTRLTVV.

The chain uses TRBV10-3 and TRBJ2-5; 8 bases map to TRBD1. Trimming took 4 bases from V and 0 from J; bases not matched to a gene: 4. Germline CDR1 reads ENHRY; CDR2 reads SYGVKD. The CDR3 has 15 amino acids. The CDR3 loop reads CAISGRTGNQETQYF. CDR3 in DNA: TGTGCCATCAGTGGGCGGACAGGGAACCAAGAGACCCAGTACTTC.

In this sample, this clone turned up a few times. The CDR3 spells CAWRDFGRTSNTEAFF. CDR3 nucleotide sequence: TGTGCCTGGAGAGACTTTGGGAGAACATCGAACACTGAAGCTTTCTTT. The chain joins TRBV30 to TRBJ1-1; D is uncertain. V gave up 3 bases and J gave up 1 base, with 18 bases separating them. This CDR3 is built from 16 residues. The V gene's germline CDR1 is GTSNPN and CDR2 SVGIG (reference sequence).

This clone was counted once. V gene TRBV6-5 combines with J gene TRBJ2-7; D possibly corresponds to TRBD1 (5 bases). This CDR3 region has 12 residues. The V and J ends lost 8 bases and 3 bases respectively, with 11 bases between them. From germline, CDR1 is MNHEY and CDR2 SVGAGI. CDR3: CASSNRIYEQYF. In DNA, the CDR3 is TGTGCCAGCTCAAACAGGATCTACGAGCAGTACTTC.

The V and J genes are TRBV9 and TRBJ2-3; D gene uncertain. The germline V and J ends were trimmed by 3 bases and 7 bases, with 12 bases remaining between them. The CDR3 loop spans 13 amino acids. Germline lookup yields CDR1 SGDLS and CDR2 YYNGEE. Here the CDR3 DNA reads TGTGCCAGCAGCGGTGCTAGTGTAAATACGCAGTATTTT. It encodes CASSGASVNTQYF. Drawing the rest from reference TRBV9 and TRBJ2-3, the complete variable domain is DSGVTQTPKHLITATGQRVTLRCSPRSGDLSVYWYQQSLDQGLQFLIQYYNGEERAKGNILERFSAQQFPDLHSELNLSSLELGDSALYFCASSGASVNTQYFGPGTRLTVL.

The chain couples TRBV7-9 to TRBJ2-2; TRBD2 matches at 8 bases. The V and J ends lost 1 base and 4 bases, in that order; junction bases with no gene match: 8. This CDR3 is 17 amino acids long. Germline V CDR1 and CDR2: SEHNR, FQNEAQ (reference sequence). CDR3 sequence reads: CASSLDQRELGTGELFF. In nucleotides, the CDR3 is TGTGCCAGCAGCTTAGACCAGCGGGAGTTGGGCACCGGGGAGCTGTTTTTT.

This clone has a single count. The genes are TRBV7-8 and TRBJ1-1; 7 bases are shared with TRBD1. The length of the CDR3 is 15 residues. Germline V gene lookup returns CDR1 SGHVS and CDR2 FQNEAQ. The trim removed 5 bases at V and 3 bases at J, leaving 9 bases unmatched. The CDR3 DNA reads TGTGCCAGCAGCCAATACAGGGGTTCGGACACTGAAGCTTTCTTT. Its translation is CASSQYRGSDTEAFF. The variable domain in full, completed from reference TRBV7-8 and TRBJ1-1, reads GAGVSQSPRYKVAKRGQDVALRCDPISGHVSLFWYQQALGQGPEFLTYFQNEAQLDKSGLPSDRFFAERPEGSVSTLKIQRTQQEDSAVYLCASSQYRGSDTEAFFGQGTRLTVV.

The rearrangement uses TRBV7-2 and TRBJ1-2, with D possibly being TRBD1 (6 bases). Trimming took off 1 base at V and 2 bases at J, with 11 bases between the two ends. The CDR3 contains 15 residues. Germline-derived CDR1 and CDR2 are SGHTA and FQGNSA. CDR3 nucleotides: TGTGCCAGCAGCTTAGAGCGGCAGGGGAACTATGGCTACACCTTC. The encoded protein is CASSLERQGNYGYTF.

The CDR3 region has the DNA TGTGCCAGTAGTATGCCCGGGACAGTTAATGAAAAACTGTTTTTT. Protein product: CASSMPGTVNEKLFF. The chain links TRBV19 to TRBJ1-4; 7 positions agree with TRBD1. J gave up 4 bases and V 3 bases, and 5 bases lay outside the gene matches. Germline CDR1 LNHDA, CDR2 SQIVND (reference sequence). CDR3 length equals 15 residues.

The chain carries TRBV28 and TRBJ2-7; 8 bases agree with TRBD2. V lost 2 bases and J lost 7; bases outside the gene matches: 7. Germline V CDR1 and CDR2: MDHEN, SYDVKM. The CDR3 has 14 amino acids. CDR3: CASSLAAGVKEQYF. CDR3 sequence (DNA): TGTGCCAGCAGTTTAGCAGCGGGAGTGAAGGAGCAGTACTTC.

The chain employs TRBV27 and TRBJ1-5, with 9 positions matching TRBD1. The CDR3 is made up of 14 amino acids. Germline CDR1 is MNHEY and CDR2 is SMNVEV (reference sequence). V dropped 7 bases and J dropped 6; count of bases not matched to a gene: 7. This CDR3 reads CASKQGAARQPQHF. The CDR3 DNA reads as TGTGCCAGCAAACAGGGGGCGGCGCGTCAGCCCCAGCATTTT.

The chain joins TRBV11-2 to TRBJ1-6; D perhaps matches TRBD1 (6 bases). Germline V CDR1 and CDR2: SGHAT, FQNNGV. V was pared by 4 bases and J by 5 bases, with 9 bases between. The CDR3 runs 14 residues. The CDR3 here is CASSSGTHNSPLHF. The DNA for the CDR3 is TGTGCCAGCAGCTCCGGGACACATAATTCACCCCTCCACTTT.

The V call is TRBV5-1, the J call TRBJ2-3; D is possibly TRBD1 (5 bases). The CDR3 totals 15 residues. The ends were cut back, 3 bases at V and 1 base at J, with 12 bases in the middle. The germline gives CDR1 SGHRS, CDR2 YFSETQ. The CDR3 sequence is CASSWGAGGTDTQYF. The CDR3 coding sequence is TGCGCCAGCAGCTGGGGCGCTGGGGGCACAGATACGCAGTATTTT.

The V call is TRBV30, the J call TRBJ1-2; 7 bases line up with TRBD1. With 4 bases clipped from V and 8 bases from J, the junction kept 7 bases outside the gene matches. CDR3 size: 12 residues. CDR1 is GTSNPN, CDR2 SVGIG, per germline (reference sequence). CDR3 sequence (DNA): TGTGCCTGGACCCGGACAGGCGGAGGCTACACCTTC. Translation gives CAWTRTGGGYTF.

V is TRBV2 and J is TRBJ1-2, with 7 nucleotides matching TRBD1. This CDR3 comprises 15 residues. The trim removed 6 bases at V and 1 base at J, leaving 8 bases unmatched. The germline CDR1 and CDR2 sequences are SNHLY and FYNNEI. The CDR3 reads CASSRTGISNYGYTF. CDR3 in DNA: TGTGCCAGCAGCCGGACAGGAATAAGTAACTATGGCTACACCTTC.

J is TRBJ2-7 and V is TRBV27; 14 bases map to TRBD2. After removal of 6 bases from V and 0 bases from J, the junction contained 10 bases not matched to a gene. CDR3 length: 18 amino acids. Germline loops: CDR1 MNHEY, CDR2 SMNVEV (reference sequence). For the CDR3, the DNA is TGTGCCAGCAGGAAAACTCAGGGACTAGCGGGGGACTCCTACGAGCAGTACTTC. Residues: CASRKTQGLAGDSYEQYF.

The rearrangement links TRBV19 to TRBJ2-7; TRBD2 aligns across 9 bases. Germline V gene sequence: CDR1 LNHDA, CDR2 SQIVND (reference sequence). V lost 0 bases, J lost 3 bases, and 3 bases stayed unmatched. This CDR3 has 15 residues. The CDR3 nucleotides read TGTGCCAGTAGTATAGAAGCGGGAGGACACTACGAGCAGTACTTC. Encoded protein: CASSIEAGGHYEQYF.

The CDR3 DNA follows: TGCAGCGTCGGGACATTCCAAGAGACCCAGTACTTC. Protein product: CSVGTFQETQYF. The V and J genes are TRBV29-1 and TRBJ2-5; D possibly corresponds to TRBD1 (6 bases). The germline V and J ends were trimmed by 6 bases and 1 base, with 9 bases remaining between them. CDR3 length: 12 amino acids. CDR1 is SQVTM and CDR2 is ANQGSEA in the germline V gene.

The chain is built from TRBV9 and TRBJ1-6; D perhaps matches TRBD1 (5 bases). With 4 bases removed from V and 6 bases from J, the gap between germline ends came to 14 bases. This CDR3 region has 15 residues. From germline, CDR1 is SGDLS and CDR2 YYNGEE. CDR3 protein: CASSLGDWGNSPLHF. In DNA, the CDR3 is TGTGCCAGCAGCCTCGGGGACTGGGGTAATTCACCCCTCCACTTT. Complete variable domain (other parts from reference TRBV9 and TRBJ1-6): DSGVTQTPKHLITATGQRVTLRCSPRSGDLSVYWYQQSLDQGLQFLIQYYNGEERAKGNILERFSAQQFPDLHSELNLSSLELGDSALYFCASSLGDWGNSPLHFGNGTRLTVT.

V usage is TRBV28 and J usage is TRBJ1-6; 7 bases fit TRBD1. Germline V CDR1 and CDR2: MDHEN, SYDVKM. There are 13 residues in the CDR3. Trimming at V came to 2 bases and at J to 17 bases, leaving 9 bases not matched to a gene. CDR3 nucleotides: TGTGCCAGCAGTTTACCTCGAAGGGGGCCAGTCCACTTT. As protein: CASSLPRRGPVHF.

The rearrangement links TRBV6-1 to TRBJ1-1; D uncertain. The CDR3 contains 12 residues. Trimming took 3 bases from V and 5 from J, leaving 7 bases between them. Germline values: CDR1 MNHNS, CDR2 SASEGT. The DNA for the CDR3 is TGTGCCAGCAGTGACAGATTAACTGAAGCTTTCTTT. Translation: CASSDRLTEAFF.

The CDR3 DNA is TGTGCCATCAGTAGACTAGCGGGAGATCGTGATACGCAGTATTTT. Its translation: CAISRLAGDRDTQYF. V usage is TRBV10-3 and J usage is TRBJ2-3; the match to TRBD2 covers 12 bases. Per germline, CDR1 ENHRY and CDR2 SYGVKD. The CDR3 runs 15 residues. V shed 5 bases and J 6 bases; nucleotides not matched to a gene: 6.

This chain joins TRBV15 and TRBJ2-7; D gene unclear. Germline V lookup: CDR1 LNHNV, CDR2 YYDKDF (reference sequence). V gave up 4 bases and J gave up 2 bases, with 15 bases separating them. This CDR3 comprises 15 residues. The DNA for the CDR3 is TGTGCCACCAGCAAAATGGGCACTCAAGCCTACGAGCAGTACTTC. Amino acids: CATSKMGTQAYEQYF.

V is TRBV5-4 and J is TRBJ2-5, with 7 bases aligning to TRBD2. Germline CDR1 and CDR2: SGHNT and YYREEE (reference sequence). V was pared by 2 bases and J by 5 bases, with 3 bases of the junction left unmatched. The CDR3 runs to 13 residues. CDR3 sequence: CASSFGGSETQYF. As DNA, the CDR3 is TGTGCCAGCAGCTTCGGGGGGAGCGAGACCCAGTACTTC.